This TCR beta chain was found in a study of post-analysis software for immune sequencing data. Study results and limitations: Samples from a shared batch, those prepared together, strongly co-clustered by F measure. Relative to controls, patients with multiple sclerosis showed significantly lower normalized Chao1 diversity. Controls had lower frequencies than patients of a few TRBV segments, which included TRBV5-6, TRBV5-1 and TRBV20-1.

V lost 1 base to trimming and J lost 4 bases; unmatched junction nucleotides: 6. Germline V gene data show CDR1 as SNHLY and CDR2 as FYNNEI. The CDR3 covers 15 residues. This clonotype was detected only once. Its antigen remains unidentified. Unique molecular identifiers had been added to the TCR beta cDNA libraries. TCRdb analysed the PCR reads with MiXCR anew, one entry per CDR3 protein. The sample carries roughly 700,000 distinct CDR3 sequences, 25% to 30% recorded once. The genes are TRBV2 and TRBJ1-2; 7 bases match TRBD1. The TCR was taken from a girl between 10 and 17 years old with multiple sclerosis. The specimen sequenced was blood. The DNA for the CDR3 is TGTGCCAGCAGTGAAGTGGGACAGTTCCCCTATGGCTACACCTTC. Translation gives CASSEVGQFPYGYTF.